Listed here is a single T cell receptor beta chain. TCRdb's copy holds only in-frame clones and misses some; the assay was immunoSEQ multiplex PCR. The profile covers some 450,000 clones, with approximately 88% appearing a single time and 10% to 15% taken by the ten largest. Seattle researchers signed up patients amid active infection and tracked them longitudinally. This entry belongs to a study of blood T cell repertoires in COVID-19. Study as a whole: PBMCs, B-cell-depleted T cells, or T cells provided the cDNA or gDNA that made up the material.

Trimming shortened V by 2 bases and J by 6 bases, and 19 bases separated the two germline ends. The germline V gene encodes CDR1 KGHSH and CDR2 LQKENI. This CDR3 is 16 amino acids long. V usage is TRBV18 and J usage is TRBJ1-1; no clear D. This clonotype was obtained from a woman in her 50s with COVID-19, enrolled during active disease. The specimen sequenced was peripheral blood. The CDR3 is CASSPGPGASFAEAFF. In DNA, the CDR3 is TGTGCCAGCTCACCAGGCCCGGGAGCCTCCTTTGCTGAAGCTTTCTTT.